The clone carrying this T cell receptor beta chain was detected only a few times. What it binds is not known. Patients with ophthalmopathy all had a Clinical Activity Score of at least 3, a NOSPECS grade of at least 4 and duration under 3 months. Isolation of PBMCs was performed on 8.5 to 10 ml fresh peripheral blood. These data are taken from a study of T cells in Graves' hyperthyroidism and ophthalmopathy. From RNA transcripts, TCR beta CDR3 regions were amplified. HTBI primers were employed in a first-round RT-PCR of the TCR CDR3. One entry per CDR3 protein results from TCRdb running MiXCR on the multiplex PCR reads. This sample has around 600,000 distinct CDR3 sequences, with 16% found just once. Unmatched junction bases numbered 5, after V lost 2 bases and J lost 8 bases. Looked up from germline, CDR1 is SGHRS and CDR2 is YFSETQ. The CDR3 extends over 14 amino acids. General observations from the study: Ophthalmopathy was separated from stable hyperthyroidism by a 13 V-J model.

The sample comprised blood. The rearrangement joins TRBV5-1 to TRBJ2-1; TRBD2 matches 9 bases. The sequence came from a woman aged 40 to 49 with Graves' ophthalmopathy. For the CDR3, the DNA is TGCGCCAGCAGCTTCGGGCGGGGGGGCGATGAGCAGTTCTTC. Protein: CASSFGRGGDEQFF. The full variable domain, its missing parts supplied by reference TRBV5-1 and TRBJ2-1, is KAGVTQTPRYLIKTRGQQVTLSCSPISGHRSVSWYQQTPGQGLQFLFEYFSETQRNKGNFPGRFSGRQFSNSRSEMNVSTLELGDSALYLCASSFGRGGDEQFFGPGTRLTVL.